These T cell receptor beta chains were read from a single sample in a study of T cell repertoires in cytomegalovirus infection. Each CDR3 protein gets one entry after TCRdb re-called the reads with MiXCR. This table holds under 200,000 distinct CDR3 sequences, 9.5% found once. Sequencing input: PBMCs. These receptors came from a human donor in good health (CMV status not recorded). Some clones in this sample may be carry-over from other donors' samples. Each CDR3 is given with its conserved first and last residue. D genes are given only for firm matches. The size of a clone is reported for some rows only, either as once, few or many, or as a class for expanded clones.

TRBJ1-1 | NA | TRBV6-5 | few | TGTGCCAGCAGCCCAGACAGTTTAATTAACACTGAAGCTTTCTTT | CASSPDSLINTEAFF
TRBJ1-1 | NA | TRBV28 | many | NA | CASSSGQGSLNTEAFF
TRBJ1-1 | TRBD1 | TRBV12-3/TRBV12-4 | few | TGTGCCAGCAGCGCCGGGACAGGGGGCGACCACACTGAAGCTTTCTTT | CASSAGTGGDHTEAFF
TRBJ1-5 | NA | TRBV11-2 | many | TGTGCCAGCAGCGCTCCCCAGACAGAGGGCAATCAGCCCCAGCATTTT | CASSAPQTEGNQPQHF
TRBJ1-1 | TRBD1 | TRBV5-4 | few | TGTGCCAGCAGCTTGGCCAGGGGGATGGGTAGCACTGAAGCTTTCTTT | CASSLARGMGSTEAFF
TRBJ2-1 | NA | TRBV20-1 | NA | TGCAGTGCTAGACTAGAACATGAGCAGTTCTTC | CSARLEHEQFF
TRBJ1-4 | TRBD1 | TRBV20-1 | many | TGCAGTGCTAGAGACGGCTACTCCGGACAGGGCCATAATGAAAAACTGTTTTTT | CSARDGYSGQGHNEKLFF
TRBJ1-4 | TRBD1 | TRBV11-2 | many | TGTGCCAGCAGCTTCAGGGGGCTCACTAATGAAAAACTGTTTTTT | CASSFRGLTNEKLFF
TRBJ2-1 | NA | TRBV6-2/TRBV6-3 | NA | TGTGCCAGCAGTTACTGGTTGGGGGACGTAGGAAGTGAGCAGTTCTTC | CASSYWLGDVGSEQFF
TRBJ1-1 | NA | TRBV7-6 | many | TGTGCCAGCAGCTTAGAGACGAACACTGAAGCTTTCTTT | CASSLETNTEAFF
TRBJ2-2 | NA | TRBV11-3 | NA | TGTGCCAGCAGCTTCCGGGCGAACACCGGGGAGCTGTTTTTT | CASSFRANTGELFF
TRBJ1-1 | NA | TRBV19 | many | TGTGCCAGTAGCCCCTACACAGGGACCATGAACACTGAAGCTTTCTTT | CASSPYTGTMNTEAFF
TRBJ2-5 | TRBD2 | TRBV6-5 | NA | TGTGCCAGCAGCCGCGGGGGGACCAGGGAGACCCAGTACTTC | CASSRGGTRETQYF
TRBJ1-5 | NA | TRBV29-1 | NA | TGCAGCGTAGGGGGGGTAGGGAATCAGCCCCAGCATTTT | CSVGGVGNQPQHF
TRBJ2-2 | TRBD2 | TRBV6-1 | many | TGTGCCAGCAGTAGACCTTTGCGCCTAGCGGGAGGCCAGGGCGGGGAGCTGTTTTTT | CASSRPLRLAGGQGGELFF
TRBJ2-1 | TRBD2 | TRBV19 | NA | TGTGCCAGTAGTACTCCGGGACTAGCAAAGAATGAGCAGTTCTTC | CASSTPGLAKNEQFF
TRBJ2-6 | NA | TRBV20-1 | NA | TGCAGTGCTAGGGGCTCTGGGGCCAACGTCCTGACTTTC | CSARGSGANVLTF
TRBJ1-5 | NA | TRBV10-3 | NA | TGTGCCATCAGGGGAGAGGGCAATCAGCCCCAGCATTTT | CAIRGEGNQPQHF
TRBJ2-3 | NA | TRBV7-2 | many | TGTGCCAGCAGCAGGGGACCGGGAGATACGCAGTATTTT | CASSRGPGDTQYF
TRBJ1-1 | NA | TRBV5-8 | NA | TGTGCCAGCAGCTTGGATCTGGTAATGAACACTGAAGCTTTCTTT | CASSLDLVMNTEAFF
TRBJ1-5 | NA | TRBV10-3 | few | TGTGCCATCAGTGTAGGCGAGGGGCCCCAGCATTTT | CAISVGEGPQHF
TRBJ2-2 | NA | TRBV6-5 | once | TGTGCCAGCGGATCTTCAGGGAACACCGGGGAGCTGTTTTTT | CASGSSGNTGELFF
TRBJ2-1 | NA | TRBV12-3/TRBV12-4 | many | TGTGCCAGCAGTTTAGCGCTGCGGCTGGGGCAGTTCTTC | CASSLALRLGQFF
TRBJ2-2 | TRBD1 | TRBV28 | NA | TGTGCCACCTCAGACGGGACAGGGTCGAACACCGGGGAGCTGTTTTTT | CATSDGTGSNTGELFF
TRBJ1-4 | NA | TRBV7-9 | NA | TGTGCCAGCAACCATGCAAATGAAAAACTGTTTTTT | CASNHANEKLFF
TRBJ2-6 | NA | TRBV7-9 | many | TGTGCCAGCAGCTTTTGGTTTTCCTCTGGGGCCAACGTCCTGACTTTC | CASSFWFSSGANVLTF
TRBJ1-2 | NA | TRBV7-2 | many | TGTGCCAGCAGCTTAAAACGTTTCTATGGCTACACCTTC | CASSLKRFYGYTF
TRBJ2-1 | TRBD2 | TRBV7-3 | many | TGTGCCAGCAGCCTGCCCTCAGCGGGAGTCAACAATGAGCAGTTCTTC | CASSLPSAGVNNEQFF
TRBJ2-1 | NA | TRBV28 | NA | TGTGCCAGCAGTTCGGCAGCCTACAATGAGCAGTTCTTC | CASSSAAYNEQFF
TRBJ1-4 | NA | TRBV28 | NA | TGTGCCAGCGGGGAAGGAGGGAATGAAAAACTGTTTTTT | CASGEGGNEKLFF
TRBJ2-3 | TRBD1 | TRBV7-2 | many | TGTGCCAGCAGCCCCGACTTGACAGGGGGCCACACAGATACGCAGTATTTT | CASSPDLTGGHTDTQYF
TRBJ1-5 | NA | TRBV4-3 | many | TGCGCCAGCAGCCAAGCTATGGGGAATCAGCCCCAGCATTTT | CASSQAMGNQPQHF
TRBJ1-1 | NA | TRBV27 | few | TGTGCCAGCAGTTTCAGCAACAGTAGAGCTTTCTTT | CASSFSNSRAFF
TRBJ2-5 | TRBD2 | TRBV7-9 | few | TGTGCCAGCAGCCCCCTTAGCGGGAGAATTCGTGAGACCCAGTACTTC | CASSPLSGRIRETQYF
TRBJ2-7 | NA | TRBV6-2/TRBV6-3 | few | TGTGCCACCAAAAGACCGGAGGAGACCTACGAGCAGTACTTC | CATKRPEETYEQYF
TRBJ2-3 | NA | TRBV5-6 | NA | TGTGCCAGCATTGCCCGGGACCTGGGGTGGGAAGATACGCAGTATTTT | CASIARDLGWEDTQYF
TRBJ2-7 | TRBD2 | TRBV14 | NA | TGTGCCAGCAGCCGACTAGCGGGAGTATCCTACGAGCAGTACTTC | CASSRLAGVSYEQYF
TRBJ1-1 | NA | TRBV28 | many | TGTGCCGCGGTCAGGGGTAGGATCACTGAAGCTTTCTTT | CAAVRGRITEAFF
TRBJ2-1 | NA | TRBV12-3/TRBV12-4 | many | TGTGCCAGCAGTCCGACAGAAGGCTCCTACAATGAGCAGTTCTTC | CASSPTEGSYNEQFF
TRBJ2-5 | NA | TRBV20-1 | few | TGCAGTGCTATTTGGATATGGGCTTTAGGCCAAGAGACCCAGTACTTC | CSAIWIWALGQETQYF
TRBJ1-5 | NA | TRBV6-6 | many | TGTGCCAGCAGCGTTCTTCAGGGCAATCAGCCCCAGCATTTT | CASSVLQGNQPQHF
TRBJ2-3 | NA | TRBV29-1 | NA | TGCAGCGTTGAAACACCCGCAGATACGCAGTATTTT | CSVETPADTQYF
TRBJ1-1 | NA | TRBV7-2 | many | TGTGCCAGCAGTCGTCCGGGAACTGAAGCTTTCTTT | CASSRPGTEAFF
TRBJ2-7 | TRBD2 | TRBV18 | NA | TGTGCCAGCTCACCTAAAGGGCCGGGACTAGGAAACGAGCAGTACTTC | CASSPKGPGLGNEQYF
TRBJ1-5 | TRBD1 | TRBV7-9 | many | TGTGCCAGCAGCACAGGGACAGCGTACAATCAGCCCCAGCATTTT | CASSTGTAYNQPQHF
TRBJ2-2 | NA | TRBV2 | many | TGTGCCAGCAGTGAGGAGGGTAGCGGTCAAACCGGGGAGCTGTTTTTT | CASSEEGSGQTGELFF
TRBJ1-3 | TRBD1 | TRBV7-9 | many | TGTGCCAGCGAACAGGGGGACACCATATATTTT | CASEQGDTIYF
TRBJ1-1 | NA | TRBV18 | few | TGTGCCAGCTCATCAGGTCAGTGGAACACTGAAGCTTTCTTT | CASSSGQWNTEAFF
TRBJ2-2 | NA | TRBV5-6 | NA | TGTGCCAGCAGCTTGGTTGACAGGAGAAACACCGGGGAGCTGTTTTTT | CASSLVDRRNTGELFF
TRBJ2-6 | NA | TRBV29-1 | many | TGCAGCGTTGAAAGGATTGGGGCCAACGTCCTGACTTTC | CSVERIGANVLTF
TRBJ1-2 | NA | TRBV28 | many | TGTGCCAGCAATTTTAACTTAAACTATGGCTACACCTTC | CASNFNLNYGYTF
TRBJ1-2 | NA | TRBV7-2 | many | TGTGCCAGCAGCCAACGCTCTGACAGGCCACCCTATGGCTACACCTTC | CASSQRSDRPPYGYTF
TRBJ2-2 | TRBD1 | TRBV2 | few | TGTGCCAGCAGAGGACAGGGGGGATCCGGGGAGCTGTTTTTT | CASRGQGGSGELFF